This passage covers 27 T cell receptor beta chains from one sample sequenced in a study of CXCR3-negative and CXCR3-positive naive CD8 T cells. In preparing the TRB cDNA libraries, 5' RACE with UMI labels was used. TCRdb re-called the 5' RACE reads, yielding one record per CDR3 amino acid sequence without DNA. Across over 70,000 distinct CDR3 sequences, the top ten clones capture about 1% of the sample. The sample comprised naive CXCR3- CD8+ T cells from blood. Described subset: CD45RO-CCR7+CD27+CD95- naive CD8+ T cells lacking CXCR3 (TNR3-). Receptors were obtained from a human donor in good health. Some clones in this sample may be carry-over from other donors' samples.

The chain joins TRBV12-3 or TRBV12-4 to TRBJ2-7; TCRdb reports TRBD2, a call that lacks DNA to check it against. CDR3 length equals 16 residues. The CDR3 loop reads CASSFLVWGSSYEQYF.

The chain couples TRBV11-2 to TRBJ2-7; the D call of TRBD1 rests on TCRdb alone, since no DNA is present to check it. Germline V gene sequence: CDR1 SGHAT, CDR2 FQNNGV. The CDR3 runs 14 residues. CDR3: CASSLEYRASEQYF. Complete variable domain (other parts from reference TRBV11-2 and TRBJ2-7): EAGVAQSPRYKIIEKRQSVAFWCNPISGHATLYWYQQILGQGPKLLIQFQNNGVVDDSQLPKDRFSAERLKGVDSTLKIQPAKLEDSAVYLCASSLEYRASEQYFGPGTRLTVT.

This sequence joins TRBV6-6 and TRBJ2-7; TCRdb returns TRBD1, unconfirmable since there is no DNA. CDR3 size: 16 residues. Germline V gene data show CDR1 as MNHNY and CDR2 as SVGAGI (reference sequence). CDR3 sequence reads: CASSNLGQGKSYGQYF.

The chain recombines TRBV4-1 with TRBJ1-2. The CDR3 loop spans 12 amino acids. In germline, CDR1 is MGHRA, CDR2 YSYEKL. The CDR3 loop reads CASSHRGYGYTF.

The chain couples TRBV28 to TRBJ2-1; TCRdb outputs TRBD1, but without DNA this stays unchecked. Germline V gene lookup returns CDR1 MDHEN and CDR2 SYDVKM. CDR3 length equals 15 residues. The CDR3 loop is CASIPRDGAYNEQFF.

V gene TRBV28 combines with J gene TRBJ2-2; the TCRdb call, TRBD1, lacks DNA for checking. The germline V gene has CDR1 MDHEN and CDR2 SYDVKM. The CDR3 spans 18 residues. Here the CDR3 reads CASSRPGTGIGDTGELFF.

CDR3 amino acids: CASSERTGLNEKLFF. This chain connects TRBV2 to TRBJ1-4; TCRdb names TRBD1, which stays unverified in the absence of DNA. CDR3 length equals 15 residues. CDR1 and CDR2 from the germline V gene are SNHLY and FYNNEI.

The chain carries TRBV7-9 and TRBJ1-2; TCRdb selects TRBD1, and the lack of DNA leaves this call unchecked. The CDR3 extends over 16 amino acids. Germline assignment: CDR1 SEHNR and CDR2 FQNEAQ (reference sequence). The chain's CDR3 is CATPGGPLNENYGYTF.

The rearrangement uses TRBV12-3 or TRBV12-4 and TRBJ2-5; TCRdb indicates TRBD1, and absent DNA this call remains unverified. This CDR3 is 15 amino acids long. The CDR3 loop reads CASSSERGGRKTQYF.

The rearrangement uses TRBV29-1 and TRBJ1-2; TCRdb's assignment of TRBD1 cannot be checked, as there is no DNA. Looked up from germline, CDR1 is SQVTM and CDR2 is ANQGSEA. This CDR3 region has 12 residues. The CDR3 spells CSVEGQNYGYTF.

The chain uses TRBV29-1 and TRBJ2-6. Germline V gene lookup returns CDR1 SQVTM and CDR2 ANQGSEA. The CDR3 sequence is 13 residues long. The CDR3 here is CSVEVSRDNVLTF.

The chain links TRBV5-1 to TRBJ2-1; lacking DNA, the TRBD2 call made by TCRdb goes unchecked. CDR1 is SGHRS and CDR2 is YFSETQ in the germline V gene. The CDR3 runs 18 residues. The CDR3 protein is CASSWGLAGPSSYNEQFF.

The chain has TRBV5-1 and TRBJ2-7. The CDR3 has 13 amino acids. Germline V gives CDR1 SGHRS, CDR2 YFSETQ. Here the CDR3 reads CASSSGFSYEQYF.

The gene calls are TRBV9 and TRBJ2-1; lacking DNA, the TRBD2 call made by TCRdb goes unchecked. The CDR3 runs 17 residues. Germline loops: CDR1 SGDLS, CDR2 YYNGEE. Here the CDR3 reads CASSVAGSGTSDNEQFF.

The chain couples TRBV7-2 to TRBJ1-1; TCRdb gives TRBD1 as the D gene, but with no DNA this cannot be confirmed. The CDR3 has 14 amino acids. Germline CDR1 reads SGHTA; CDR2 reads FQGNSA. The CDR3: CASSLDPGNTEAFF. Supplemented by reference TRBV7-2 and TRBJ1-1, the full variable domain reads GAGVSQSPSNKVTEKGKDVELRCDPISGHTALYWYRQSLGQGLEFLIYFQGNSAPDKSGLPSDRFSAERTGGSVSTLTIQRTQQEDSAVYLCASSLDPGNTEAFFGQGTRLTVV.

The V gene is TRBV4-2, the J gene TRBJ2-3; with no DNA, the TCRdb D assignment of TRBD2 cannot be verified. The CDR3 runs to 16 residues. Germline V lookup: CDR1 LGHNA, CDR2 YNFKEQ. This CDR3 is CASSQLAGGPSDTQYF.

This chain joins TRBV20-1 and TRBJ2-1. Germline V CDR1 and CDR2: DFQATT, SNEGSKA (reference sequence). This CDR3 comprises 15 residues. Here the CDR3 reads CSARDSVYSYNEQFF.

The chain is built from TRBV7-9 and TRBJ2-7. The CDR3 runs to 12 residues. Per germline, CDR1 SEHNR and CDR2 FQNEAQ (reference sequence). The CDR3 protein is CASSPYANEQYF.

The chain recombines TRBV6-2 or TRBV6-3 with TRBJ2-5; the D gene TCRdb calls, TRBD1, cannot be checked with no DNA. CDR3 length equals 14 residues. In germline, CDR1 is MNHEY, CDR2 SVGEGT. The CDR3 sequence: CASSYDRGQETQYF.

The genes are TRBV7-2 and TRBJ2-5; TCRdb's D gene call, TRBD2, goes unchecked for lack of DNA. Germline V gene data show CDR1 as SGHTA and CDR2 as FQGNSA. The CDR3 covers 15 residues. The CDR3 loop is CASSPGTSFLETQYF. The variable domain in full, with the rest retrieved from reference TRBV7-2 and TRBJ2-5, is GAGVSQSPSNKVTEKGKDVELRCDPISGHTALYWYRQSLGQGLEFLIYFQGNSAPDKSGLPSDRFSAERTGGSVSTLTIQRTQQEDSAVYLCASSPGTSFLETQYFGPGTRLLVL.

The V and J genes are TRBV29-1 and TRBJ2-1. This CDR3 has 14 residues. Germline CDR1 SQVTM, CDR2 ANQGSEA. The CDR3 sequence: CSVEIADAYNEQFF.

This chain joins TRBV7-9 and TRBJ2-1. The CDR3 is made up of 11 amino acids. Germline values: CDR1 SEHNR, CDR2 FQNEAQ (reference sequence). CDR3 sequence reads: CASSFHNEQFF.

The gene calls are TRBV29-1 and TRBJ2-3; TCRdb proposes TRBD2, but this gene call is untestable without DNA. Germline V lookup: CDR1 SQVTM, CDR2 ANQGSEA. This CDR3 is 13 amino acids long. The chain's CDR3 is CSVGGGAADTQYF.

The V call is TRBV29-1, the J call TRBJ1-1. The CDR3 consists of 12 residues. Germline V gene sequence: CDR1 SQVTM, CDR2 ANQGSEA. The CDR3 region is CSVQGGETEAFF.

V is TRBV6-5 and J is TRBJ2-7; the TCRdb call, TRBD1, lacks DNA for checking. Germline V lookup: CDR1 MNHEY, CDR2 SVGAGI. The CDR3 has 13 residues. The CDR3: CASSYSEGVQQYF.

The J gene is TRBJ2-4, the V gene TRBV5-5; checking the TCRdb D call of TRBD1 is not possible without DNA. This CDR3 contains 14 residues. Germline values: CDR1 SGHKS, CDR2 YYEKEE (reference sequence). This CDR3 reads CASSFLQGKNIQYF.

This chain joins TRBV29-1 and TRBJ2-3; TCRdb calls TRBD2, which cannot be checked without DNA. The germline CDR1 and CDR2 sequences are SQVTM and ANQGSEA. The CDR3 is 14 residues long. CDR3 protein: CSVDGGLYTDTQYF.